This T cell receptor beta chain was identified during a study of radiotherapy plus CTLA-4 blockade in lung cancer. Study-wide findings and caveats: Among reported predictors of response, early blood T cell clone dynamics with interferon-beta performed best.

Receiving focal radiation plus CTLA-4 blockade with ipilimumab were patients who had chemo-refractory metastatic non-small-cell lung cancer. This clone was recorded only once. Antigen: not known. Germline and junction disagree at one end, which may indicate a read error. Produced via immunoSEQ multiplex PCR; TCRdb's table is partial and in-frame only. Of tens of thousands of clones in the sample, around 72% were seen once. CDR1 and CDR2 (germline): SEHNR, FQNEAQ (reference sequence). The CDR3 consists of 13 residues. The chain recombines TRBV7-9 with TRBJ2-1, with 11 bases matching TRBD2. This TCR was recovered from a human donor with non-small cell lung cancer who had stable disease on radiotherapy plus ipilimumab. The input for sequencing was peripheral blood, taken from a patient treated with radiotherapy plus ipilimumab. CDR3 loop: CASSSVAGGRELF. CDR3 coding DNA: TGTGCCAGCAGTTCGGTAGCGGGAGGGAGGGAGCTCTTC.